One and the same sample provided the 10 T cell receptor beta chains below, sequenced in a study of blood T cell repertoires in COVID-19 (dated by TCRdb to between 2020 and 2021). Libraries were constructed by the immunoSEQ multiplex PCR assay. Drawn from immuneACCESS, this table holds only the in-frame rearrangements with V and J called that TCRdb kept. Clones are partly lost; checked studies trace under half to an unresolved V gene and leave the rest unexplained. A total of 250,000 to 350,000 clones appear in this sample, roughly nine tenths of them only once. The top ten hold roughly 2% of the sample. The sample was peripheral blood. These receptors all come from a woman between 50 and 59 years old who had recovered from COVID-19.

The chain has TRBV29-1 and TRBJ2-3; 8 bases are a match to TRBD2. After removal of 5 bases from V and 5 bases from J, the junction contained 9 bases not matched to a gene. The germline gives CDR1 SQVTM, CDR2 ANQGSEA. The CDR3 covers 14 residues. CDR3: CSVSDGRAVDTQYF. CDR3 bases: TGCAGCGTTTCGGACGGGAGGGCCGTAGATACGCAGTATTTT.

The rearrangement links TRBV5-5 to TRBJ1-2, with a weak D call TRBD1 (6 bases). Trimming took 0 bases from V and 5 from J, leaving 20 bases between them. This CDR3 contains 17 residues. CDR1 is SGHKS, CDR2 YYEKEE, per germline (reference sequence). The CDR3 protein is CASSLDGGASPIYGYTF. The CDR3, as DNA: TGTGCCAGCAGCTTGGATGGGGGCGCCAGTCCGATTTATGGCTACACCTTC.

This sequence joins TRBV4-2 and TRBJ2-7; 7 bases map to TRBD1. The CDR3 totals 15 residues. V gave up 0 bases and J gave up 6 bases; unmatched junction bases: 8. Germline V gene data show CDR1 as LGHNA and CDR2 as YNFKEQ. The CDR3 nucleotides are TGTGCCAGCAGCCAAGATATGGGACAGCTATTCGAGCAGTACTTC. Its protein product is CASSQDMGQLFEQYF.

Concerning this clone itself: A read error may produce the germline difference seen at one junction end. The CDR3 spells CASSRDTNSPLHF. In DNA, the CDR3 is TGTGCTAGCAGCCGGGACACGAATTCACCCCTCCACTTT. The V and J genes are TRBV7-7 and TRBJ1-6, with D possibly TRBD1 on 6 matching bases. This CDR3 comprises 13 residues. Germline V gene data show CDR1 as SSHAT and CDR2 as FNYEAQ (reference sequence).

The V gene is TRBV7-2, the J gene TRBJ2-1, with D possibly matching TRBD1 (5 bases). V was clipped by 0 bases and J by 2 bases, with 8 bases between them. The CDR3 sequence is 15 residues long. The germline V gene has CDR1 SGHTA and CDR2 FQGNSA. The CDR3: CASSLAWGAYNEQFF. DNA for the CDR3: TGTGCCAGCAGCTTAGCGTGGGGCGCCTACAATGAGCAGTTCTTC.

This rearrangement joins TRBV20-1 to TRBJ2-3; TRBD2 matches 7 bases. The CDR3 is 15 amino acids. Germline V gives CDR1 DFQATT, CDR2 SNEGSKA (reference sequence). The V segment lost 3 bases and the J segment 6 bases; nucleotides outside the gene matches: 12. CDR3 amino acids: CSASDYRRGTDTQYF. In nucleotides, the CDR3 is TGCAGTGCTAGTGACTATCGGCGGGGGACGGATACGCAGTATTTT.

The chain recombines TRBV5-1 with TRBJ2-2, with TRBD2 matching 8 bases. This CDR3 is built from 15 residues. CDR1 and CDR2 from the germline V gene are SGHRS and YFSETQ. J lost 6 bases, V lost 0 bases, and 4 bases had no gene match. The CDR3 region has the DNA TGCGCCAGCAGCTTGGGACTAGCGTTTGCCGGGGAGCTGTTTTTT. Translated, it gives CASSLGLAFAGELFF.

The chain recombines TRBV6-5 with TRBJ2-7; TRBD2 matches 9 bases. With V trimmed by 8 bases and J by 9 bases, 5 bases remained unmatched. The CDR3 runs 11 residues. CDR1 is MNHEY, CDR2 SVGAGI, per germline. The DNA for the CDR3 is TGTGCCAGCGGTAGCGGGGGCCGGCAGTACTTC. Residues: CASGSGGRQYF.

The V call is TRBV21-1, the J call TRBJ2-7; the table's D call of TRBD1 was not tested on the DNA. TRBV21-1 is a pseudogene segment. This CDR3 region has 15 residues. CDR3 sequence reads: CASSKLGDRGYEQYF. CDR3 DNA sequence: TGTGCCAGCAGCAAATTGGGGGACAGGGGCTACGAGCAGTACTTC.

The chain joins TRBV7-3 to TRBJ1-3; 8 bases fit TRBD1. Germline CDR1 reads SGHTA; CDR2 reads FQGTGA. V dropped 6 bases and J dropped 1; count of bases not matched to a gene: 17. The CDR3 consists of 19 residues. CDR3 loop: CASRPTPRDRHVSGNTIYF. In DNA, the CDR3 is TGTGCCAGCAGACCAACCCCTCGGGACAGGCATGTATCTGGAAACACCATATATTTT.